Presented here are 21 T cell receptor beta chains from one specimen sequenced in a study of radiotherapy plus CTLA-4 blockade in lung cancer. Repertoires were generated with immunoSEQ multiplex PCR, while TCRdb's copy carries only in-frame clones and drops some. This sample has some 92,000 clones, with approximately 85% found just once. The material sequenced was peripheral blood, taken from a patient treated with radiotherapy plus ipilimumab. The source of these receptors is a human donor with non-small cell lung cancer who had a partial response to radiotherapy plus ipilimumab.

This clone was counted once. The CDR3 spells CASSEASGVTEAFF. The CDR3 DNA is TGTGCCAGCAGTGAAGCTTCCGGGGTAACTGAAGCTTTCTTT. J is TRBJ1-1 and V is TRBV6-1; D gene ambiguous. V dropped 0 bases and J dropped 5 bases, with 10 bases sitting between them. From germline, CDR1 is MNHNS and CDR2 SASEGT. CDR3 size: 14 residues.

This clone appeared a few times. The gene calls are TRBV14 and TRBJ1-2, with 7 nucleotides matching TRBD1. Per germline, CDR1 SGHDN and CDR2 FVKESK. The ends lost 2 bases at V and 4 bases at J; junction bases unmatched: 1. This CDR3 spans 13 amino acids. CDR3: CASSQPGGYGYTF. Here the CDR3 DNA reads TGTGCCAGCAGCCAACCAGGGGGCTATGGCTACACCTTC. Supplemented by reference TRBV14 and TRBJ1-2, the full variable domain reads EAGVTQFPSHSVIEKGQTVTLRCDPISGHDNLYWYRRVMGKEIKFLLHFVKESKQDESGMPNNRFLAERTGGTYSTLKVQPAELEDSGVYFCASSQPGGYGYTFGSGTRLTVV.

The genes are TRBV4-2 and TRBJ1-2; tentatively, D is TRBD1 (6 bases). Germline CDR1 is LGHNA and CDR2 is YNFKEQ. The CDR3 sequence is 14 residues long. V was cut by 5 bases and J by 0 bases, with 10 bases left in between. Here the CDR3 DNA reads TGTGCCAGCAGCTTCGGGACAACTAACTATGGCTACACCTTC. Its translation is CASSFGTTNYGYTF.

This chain links TRBV6-5 with TRBJ2-1; 8 nucleotides agree with TRBD1. Germline trimming cut 8 bases from V and 7 bases from J; bases unmatched to any gene: 13. The CDR3 sequence is 15 residues long. Germline V lookup: CDR1 MNHEY, CDR2 SVGAGI. The CDR3 is CASRTEAGGWNEQFF. CDR3 nucleotides: TGTGCCAGCCGCACAGAGGCAGGGGGCTGGAATGAGCAGTTCTTC.

This rearrangement joins TRBV19 to TRBJ2-6; the D gene is possibly TRBD2 (6 bases). The CDR3 runs 16 residues. The germline CDR1 and CDR2 sequences are LNHDA and SQIVND (reference sequence). Trimming pared 7 bases from V and 0 bases from J, leaving 13 bases between. The CDR3 is CASNEGLSSGANVLTF. DNA for the CDR3: TGTGCCAGTAATGAGGGACTGAGCTCTGGGGCCAACGTCCTGACTTTC.

This clone has more than one count but fewer than ten. The chain employs TRBV2 and TRBJ2-5; a possible D gene is TRBD1 (6 bases). The V gene lost 5 bases and the J gene lost 4 bases, with 11 bases spanning the gap. The germline CDR1 and CDR2 sequences are SNHLY and FYNNEI. The CDR3 loop spans 13 amino acids. The chain's CDR3 is CASSTTGSETQYF. The CDR3 DNA is TGTGCCAGCAGTACCACAGGGTCAGAGACCCAGTACTTC.

On this clone: Other DNA sequences in this specimen translate into the identical CDR3. This chain joins TRBV5-1 and TRBJ2-2; no clear D gene. This CDR3 has 14 amino acids. Trimming left V 0 bases short and J 5 bases short, with 8 bases between. Germline V gene lookup returns CDR1 SGHRS and CDR2 YFSETQ. This CDR3 reads CASSLGQSTGELFF. The CDR3 coding sequence is TGCGCCAGCAGCTTGGGGCAGTCTACCGGGGAGCTGTTTTTT.

The chain carries TRBV27 and TRBJ1-1; D gene uncertain. CDR3 length: 13 amino acids. The germline V gene encodes CDR1 MNHEY and CDR2 SMNVEV (reference sequence). V was trimmed by 2 bases and J by 4 bases, leaving 8 bases between them. The DNA for the CDR3 is TGTGCCAGCAGTTTAAGGGAGAGCACTGAAGCTTTCTTT. Translating it yields CASSLRESTEAFF.

CDR3 sequence: CASSEHPQGVGEKLFF. For the CDR3, the DNA is TGTGCCAGCAGTGAACACCCACAGGGGGTAGGGGAAAAACTGTTTTTT. This chain links TRBV6-1 with TRBJ1-4, with 8 bases aligning to TRBD1. J gave up 8 bases and V 2 bases, and 10 bases lay outside the gene matches. The CDR3 covers 16 residues. The germline V gene has CDR1 MNHNS and CDR2 SASEGT.

The genes are TRBV21-1 and TRBJ1-5; the D call of TRBD1 is as the table states it, not checked on the DNA. TRBV21-1 is a pseudogene. The CDR3 is made up of 12 amino acids. Here the CDR3 reads CASSKAFQTQHF. Here the CDR3 DNA reads TGTGCCAGCAGCAAGGCCTTTCAGACCCAGCATTTT.

This chain connects TRBV28 to TRBJ2-7; the match to TRBD1 covers 8 bases. Germline CDR1 MDHEN, CDR2 SYDVKM. The CDR3 runs to 15 residues. After removal of 4 bases from V and 7 bases from J, the junction contained 12 bases not matched to a gene. The CDR3 nucleotides read TGTGCCAGCAGTTGGGGAAACAGGGGGTTCGAGGAGCAGTACTTC. Amino acid sequence: CASSWGNRGFEEQYF.

DNA of the CDR3: TGTGCCAGCTCATGGACAGGGGAAGTAGCCTACGAGCAGTACTTC. It encodes CASSWTGEVAYEQYF. The rearrangement joins TRBV18 to TRBJ2-5; 9 nucleotides agree with TRBD1. The end of the DNA is better explained by TRBJ2-7, so the J call may be wrong. Germline V gene sequence: CDR1 KGHSH, CDR2 LQKENI. The CDR3 loop spans 15 amino acids.

The sample holds one count of this clone. V is TRBV9 and J is TRBJ1-3; 9 positions match TRBD1. V shed 3 bases, J shed 2 bases, and the junction held 3 bases outside the gene matches. The CDR3 contains 15 residues. From germline, CDR1 is SGDLS and CDR2 YYNGEE. CDR3 region: CASSAQGATGNTIYF. The CDR3 nucleotides read TGTGCCAGCAGCGCACAGGGGGCCACTGGAAACACCATATATTTT.

V and J are TRBV29-1 and TRBJ1-1; D perhaps matches TRBD1 (5 bases). Germline V CDR1 and CDR2: SQVTM, ANQGSEA. The germline V and J ends were trimmed by 5 bases and 5 bases, with 12 bases remaining between them. The CDR3 has 12 residues. CDR3 loop: CSVLRGKTEAFF. CDR3 coding DNA: TGCAGCGTTCTAAGGGGTAAAACTGAAGCTTTCTTT.

The rearrangement joins TRBV4-2 to TRBJ1-2, with D unclear. CDR1 LGHNA and CDR2 YNFKEQ come from the germline V gene. With 1 base removed from V and 3 bases from J, the gap between germline ends came to 6 bases. The CDR3 contains 13 residues. The CDR3 nucleotides are TGTGCCAGCAGCCAAGGAGTCGACTATGGCTACACCTTC. Its translation: CASSQGVDYGYTF.

V usage is TRBV2 and J usage is TRBJ2-7, with 11 bases that match TRBD2. Germline trimming cut 6 bases from V and 3 bases from J; bases unmatched to any gene: 7. CDR1 is SNHLY and CDR2 is FYNNEI in the germline V gene. The CDR3 loop spans 15 amino acids. CDR3 DNA: TGTGCCAGCAGGATGGGGACTAGCGGAAACTACGAGCAGTACTTC. The encoded protein is CASRMGTSGNYEQYF.

The V gene is TRBV7-2, the J gene TRBJ2-7; 7 bases are shared with TRBD1. From germline, CDR1 is SGHTA and CDR2 FQGNSA. V gave up 5 bases and J gave up 3 bases; unmatched junction bases: 4. This CDR3 contains 13 residues. For the CDR3, the DNA is TGTGCCAGCAGCCTGACAGGGAACTACGAGCAGTACTTC. It specifies CASSLTGNYEQYF. Using reference TRBV7-2 and TRBJ2-7 for the parts outside the CDR3, the full variable domain is GAGVSQSPSNKVTEKGKDVELRCDPISGHTALYWYRQSLGQGLEFLIYFQGNSAPDKSGLPSDRFSAERTGGSVSTLTIQRTQQEDSAVYLCASSLTGNYEQYFGPGTRLTVT.

The chain combines TRBV11-2 with TRBJ2-7, with 7 bases that match TRBD2. The ends lost 5 bases at V and 5 bases at J; junction bases unmatched: 9. This CDR3 spans 14 amino acids. The germline V gene has CDR1 SGHAT and CDR2 FQNNGV. Written as DNA, the CDR3 is TGTGCCAGCAGCGCCGGAAGTGGGGGGGACGAGCAGTACTTC. This gives the protein CASSAGSGGDEQYF.

In this sample, this clone turned up a few times. V and J are TRBV18 and TRBJ2-1; weak D call: TRBD2 (5 bases). There are 15 residues in the CDR3. CDR1 and CDR2 (germline): KGHSH, LQKENI. Deletions cut 1 base from V and 5 bases from J, with 12 bases between. CDR3 region: CASSPRWAGDNEQFF. CDR3 nucleotides: TGTGCCAGCTCACCACGATGGGCCGGGGACAATGAGCAGTTCTTC.

This clone came up once. The rearrangement links TRBV7-9 to TRBJ2-1; TRBD2 matches at 7 bases. Trimming cost V 5 bases and J 2 bases; bases outside gene matches: 9. The CDR3 extends over 16 amino acids. CDR1 is SEHNR, CDR2 FQNEAQ, per germline (reference sequence). CDR3 sequence: CASSRSGGSAYNEQFF. CDR3 coding DNA: TGTGCCAGCAGCCGATCCGGGGGGAGCGCCTACAATGAGCAGTTCTTC. The full variable domain, rest sourced from reference TRBV7-9 and TRBJ2-1, is DTGVSQNPRHKITKRGQNVTFRCDPISEHNRLYWYRQTLGQGPEFLTYFQNEAQLEKSRLLSDRFSAERPKGSFSTLEIQRTEQGDSAMYLCASSRSGGSAYNEQFFGPGTRLTVL.

The chain carries TRBV18 and TRBJ2-1; TRBD1 agrees at 10 bases. The germline V gene has CDR1 KGHSH and CDR2 LQKENI. V lost 6 bases to trimming and J lost 6 bases; unmatched junction nucleotides: 8. There are 15 residues in the CDR3. As DNA, the CDR3 is TGTGCCAGCTCCCGTAGACAGGGGGCGCTCAATGAGCAGTTCTTC. Translation gives CASSRRQGALNEQFF. Full variable domain (rest looked up from reference TRBV18 and TRBJ2-1): NAGVMQNPRHLVRRRGQEARLRCSPMKGHSHVYWYRQLPEEGLKFMVYLQKENIIDESGMPKERFSAEFPKEGPSILRIQQVVRGDSAAYFCASSRRQGALNEQFFGPGTRLTVL.